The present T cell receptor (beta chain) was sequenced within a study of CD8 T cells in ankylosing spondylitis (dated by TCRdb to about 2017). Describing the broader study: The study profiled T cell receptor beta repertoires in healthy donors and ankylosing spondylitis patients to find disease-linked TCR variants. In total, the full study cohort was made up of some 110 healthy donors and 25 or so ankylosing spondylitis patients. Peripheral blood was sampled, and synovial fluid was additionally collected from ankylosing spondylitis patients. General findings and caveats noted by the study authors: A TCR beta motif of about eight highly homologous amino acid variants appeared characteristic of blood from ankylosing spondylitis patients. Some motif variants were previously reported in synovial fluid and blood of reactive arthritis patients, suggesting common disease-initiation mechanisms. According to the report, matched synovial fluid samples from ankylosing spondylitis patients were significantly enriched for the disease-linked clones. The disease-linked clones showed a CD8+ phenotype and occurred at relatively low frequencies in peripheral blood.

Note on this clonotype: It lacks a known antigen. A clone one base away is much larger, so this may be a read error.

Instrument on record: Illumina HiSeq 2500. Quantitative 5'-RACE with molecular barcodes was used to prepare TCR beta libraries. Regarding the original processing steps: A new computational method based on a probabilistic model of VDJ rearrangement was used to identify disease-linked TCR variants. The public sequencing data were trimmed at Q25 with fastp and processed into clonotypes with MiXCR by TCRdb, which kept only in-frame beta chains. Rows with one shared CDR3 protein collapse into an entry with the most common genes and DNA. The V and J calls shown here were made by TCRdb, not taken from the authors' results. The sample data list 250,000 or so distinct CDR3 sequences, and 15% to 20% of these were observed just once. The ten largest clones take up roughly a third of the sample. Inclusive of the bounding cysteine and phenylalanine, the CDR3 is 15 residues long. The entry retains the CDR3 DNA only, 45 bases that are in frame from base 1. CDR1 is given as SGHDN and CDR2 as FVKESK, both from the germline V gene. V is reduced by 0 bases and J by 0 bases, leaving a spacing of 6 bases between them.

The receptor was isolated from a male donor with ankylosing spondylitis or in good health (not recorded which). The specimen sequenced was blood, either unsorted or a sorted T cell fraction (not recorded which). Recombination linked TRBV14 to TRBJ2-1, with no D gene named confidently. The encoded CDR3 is CASSQDRHSYNEQFF. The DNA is TGTGCCAGCAGCCAAGATCGGCACTCCTACAATGAGCAGTTCTTC.